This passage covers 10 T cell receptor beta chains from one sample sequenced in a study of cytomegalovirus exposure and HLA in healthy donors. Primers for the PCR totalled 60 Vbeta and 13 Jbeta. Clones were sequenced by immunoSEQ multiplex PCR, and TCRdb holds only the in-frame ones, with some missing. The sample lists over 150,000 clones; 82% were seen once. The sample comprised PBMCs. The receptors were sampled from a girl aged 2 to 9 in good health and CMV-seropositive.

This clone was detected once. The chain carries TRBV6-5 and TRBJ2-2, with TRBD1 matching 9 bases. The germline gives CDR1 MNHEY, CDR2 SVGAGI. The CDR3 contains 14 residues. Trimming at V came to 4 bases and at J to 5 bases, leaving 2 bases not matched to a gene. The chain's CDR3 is CASSWDRATGELFF. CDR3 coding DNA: TGTGCCAGCAGTTGGGACAGGGCAACCGGGGAGCTGTTTTTT.

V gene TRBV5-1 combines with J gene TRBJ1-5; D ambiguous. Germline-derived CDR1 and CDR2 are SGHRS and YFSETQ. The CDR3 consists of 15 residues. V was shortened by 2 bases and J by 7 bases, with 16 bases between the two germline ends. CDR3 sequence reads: CASSFRRSLGQPQHF. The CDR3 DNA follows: TGCGCCAGCAGCTTTAGGCGGTCCCTTGGACAGCCCCAGCATTTT.

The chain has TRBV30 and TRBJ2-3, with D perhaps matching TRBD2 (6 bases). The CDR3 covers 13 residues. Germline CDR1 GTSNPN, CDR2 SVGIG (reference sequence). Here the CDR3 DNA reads TGTACTTGTCAGCGGGCTAACACAGATACGCAGTATTTT. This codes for CTCQRANTDTQYF. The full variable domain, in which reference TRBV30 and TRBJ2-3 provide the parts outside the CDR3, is SQTIHQWPATLVQPVGSPLSLECTVEGTSNPNLYWYRQAAGRGLQLLFYSVGIGQISSEVPQNLSASRPQDRQFILSSKKLLLSDSGFYLCTCQRANTDTQYFGPGTRLTVL.

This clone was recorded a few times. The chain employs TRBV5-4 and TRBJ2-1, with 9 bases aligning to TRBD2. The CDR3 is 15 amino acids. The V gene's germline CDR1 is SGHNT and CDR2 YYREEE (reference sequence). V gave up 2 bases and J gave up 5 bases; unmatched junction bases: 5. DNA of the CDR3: TGTGCCAGCAGCTTTGCGGGAGGGCCTAACAATGAGCAGTTCTTC. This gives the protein CASSFAGGPNNEQFF.

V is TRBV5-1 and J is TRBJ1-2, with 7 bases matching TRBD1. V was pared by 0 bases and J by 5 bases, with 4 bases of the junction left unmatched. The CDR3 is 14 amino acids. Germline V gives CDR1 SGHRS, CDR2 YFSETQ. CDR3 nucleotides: TGCGCCAGCAGCTTGGAAGGGACAGAGTATGGCTACACCTTC. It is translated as CASSLEGTEYGYTF.

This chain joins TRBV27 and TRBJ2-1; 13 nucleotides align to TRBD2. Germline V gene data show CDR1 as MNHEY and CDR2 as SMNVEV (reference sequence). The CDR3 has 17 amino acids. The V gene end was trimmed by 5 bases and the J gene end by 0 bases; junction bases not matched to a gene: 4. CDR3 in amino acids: CASSTRLAGGSYNEQFF. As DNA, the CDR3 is TGTGCCAGCAGTACCCGACTAGCGGGAGGCTCCTACAATGAGCAGTTCTTC.

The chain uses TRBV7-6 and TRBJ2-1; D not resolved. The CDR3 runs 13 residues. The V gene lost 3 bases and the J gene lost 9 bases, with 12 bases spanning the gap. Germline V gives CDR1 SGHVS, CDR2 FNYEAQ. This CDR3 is CASSFFLDAEQFF. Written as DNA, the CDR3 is TGTGCCAGCAGCTTTTTTCTAGACGCTGAGCAGTTCTTC.

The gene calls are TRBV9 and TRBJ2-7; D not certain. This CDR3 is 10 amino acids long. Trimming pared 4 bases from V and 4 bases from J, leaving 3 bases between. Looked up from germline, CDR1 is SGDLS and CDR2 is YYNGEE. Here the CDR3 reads CASSPYEQYF. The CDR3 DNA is TGTGCCAGCAGCCCATACGAGCAGTACTTC.

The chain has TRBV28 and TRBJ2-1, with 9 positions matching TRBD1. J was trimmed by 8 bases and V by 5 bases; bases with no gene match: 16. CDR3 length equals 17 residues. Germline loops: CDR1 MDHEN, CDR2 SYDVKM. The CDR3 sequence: CASSLASGQGPTHEQFF. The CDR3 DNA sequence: TGTGCCAGCAGTCTGGCCTCGGGACAGGGACCAACCCATGAGCAGTTCTTC. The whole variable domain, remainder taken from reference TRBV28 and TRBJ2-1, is DVKVTQSSRYLVKRTGEKVFLECVQDMDHENMFWYRQDPGLGLRLIYFSYDVKMKEKGDIPEGYSVSREKKERFSLILESASTNQTSMYLCASSLASGQGPTHEQFFGPGTRLTVL.

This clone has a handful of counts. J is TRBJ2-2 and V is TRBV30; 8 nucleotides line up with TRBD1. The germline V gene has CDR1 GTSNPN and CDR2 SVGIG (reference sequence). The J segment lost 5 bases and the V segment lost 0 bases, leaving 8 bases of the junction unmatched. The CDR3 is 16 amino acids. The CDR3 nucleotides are TGTGCCTGGAGTGTACCTCGGACAGGGCCTACCGGGGAGCTGTTTTTT. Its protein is CAWSVPRTGPTGELFF.